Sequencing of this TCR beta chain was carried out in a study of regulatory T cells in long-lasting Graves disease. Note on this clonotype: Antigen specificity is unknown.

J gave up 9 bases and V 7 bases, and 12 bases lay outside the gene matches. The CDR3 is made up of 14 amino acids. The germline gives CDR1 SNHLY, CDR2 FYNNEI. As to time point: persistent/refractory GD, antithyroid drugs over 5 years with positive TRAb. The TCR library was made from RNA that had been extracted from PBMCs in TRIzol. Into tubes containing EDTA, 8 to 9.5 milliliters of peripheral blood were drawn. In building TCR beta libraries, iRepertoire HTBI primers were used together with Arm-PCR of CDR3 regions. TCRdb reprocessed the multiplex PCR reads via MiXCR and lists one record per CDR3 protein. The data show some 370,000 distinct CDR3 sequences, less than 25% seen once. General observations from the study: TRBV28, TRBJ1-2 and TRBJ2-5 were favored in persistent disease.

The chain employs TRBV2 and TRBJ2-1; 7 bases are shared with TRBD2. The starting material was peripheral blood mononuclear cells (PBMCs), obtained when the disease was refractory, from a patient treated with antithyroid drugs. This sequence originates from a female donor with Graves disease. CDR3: CASMSSGLNREQFF. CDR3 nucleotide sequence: TGTGCCAGCATGTCTAGCGGCCTCAACCGTGAGCAGTTCTTC.